This TCR beta chain was recovered during a study of blood T cells in healthy people across ages (dated by TCRdb to about 2015). Study-wide context: In model experiments, roughly one uniquely barcoded TCR beta cDNA molecule per two T cells was captured by template switching. To track age-related changes in TCR beta repertoire diversity, the study relied on deep sequencing normalized with unique cDNA molecular identifiers. The donors were divided into four age groups: young (average roughly 15 years), middle-aged (approximately 39), aged (approximately 64) and long-lived (about 79). Donors of different ages were randomly distributed across sequencing lanes to avoid experimental bias. For two donors (one aged 18 to 30 and one aged 80 or older), the study analyzed two additional independent replicas of 1 million unique cDNA reads from the same blood draw. Overall results and qualifications from the work: Since profiling was done on bulk unsorted PBMCs, naive and antigen-experienced compartments could not be conclusively compared. Estimates of total diversity based on one million sequenced T cells were regarded as lower bounds and as underestimates. The percentage of naive T cells measured by flow cytometry correlated strongly with observed TCR beta diversity. Observed TCR beta diversity per million T cells fell roughly linearly with age, and a significant reduction was already apparent by age about 43. Donor CMV infection status was unknown, potentially confounding age-related changes in expanded clonotypes. Compared with the aged group, the long-lived group had more naive CD4+ T cells, fewer expanded clones and increased TCR diversity, a pattern suggesting age selection.

This clonotype was recorded many times. It has no known antigen specificity. Nothing much larger sits one base from this clone, and base qualities are not available. Systemically healthy Caucasian individuals from Russia, approximately 39 in total and aged about 6 to 90 years, were included as donors. About 10 milliliters of peripheral blood were collected from each donor into EDTA-treated Vacutainer tubes. Ficoll-Paque density-gradient centrifugation was used to isolate PBMCs, with at least 6 million obtained per sample. Total RNA was extracted from PBMCs with Trizol reagent, with at least 5.5 micrograms obtained per sample. For every donor, flow cytometry on a PBMC aliquot measured the percentage of naive CD45RAhigh/CD27high T cells. Library method: 5' RACE. For sequencing, an Illumina HiSeq 2500 was employed. The second PCR ran for roughly 7 to 12 cycles and used a J-beta primer mix along with a sample-barcoded 5' primer. A unique molecular identifier was introduced onto each TCR beta cDNA molecule by a template-switch 5' adaptor carrying 12 random nucleotides. Each sample yielded at least 3 million CDR3-containing paired-end reads. First-strand cDNA was synthesized from all RNA with the Mint cDNA synthesis kit, primed by a TRBC-specific oligonucleotide. Following uracil-DNA glycosylase treatment, all cDNA underwent a first 18-cycle PCR with the universal primers M1SS and BC2_uni_R. Per the original workflow: For normalization, 1 million high-quality reads were randomly selected from each sample, with every read carrying a distinct molecular identifier. Instead of being binned into consensus sequences, reads that shared molecular identifiers were thrown out. MiTCR, set to a Q25 quality threshold and the strictest error-elimination algorithm, was used for CDR3 identification, clonotype clustering and error correction. Lower-bound total TCR beta diversity was estimated with a nonparametric unseen species model using Euler transformation. TCRdb redid the processing of the public reads, applying fastp at Q25 and MiXCR, and retained in-frame beta chains. Rows with a matching CDR3 protein are joined into one entry that keeps the most common DNA and genes. The V and J calls follow TCRdb's processing rather than the paper's. Here the sample has about 650,000 distinct CDR3 sequences; over 40% occur a single time. 13% of the sample is taken by the ten largest.

Cut back by 8 bases and 13 bases, the V and J ends lie 20 bases apart. The CDR3 goes from the cysteine to the phenylalanine over 12 residues. The CDR3 DNA has 36 bases and is translated from base 1. CDR1 LGHNA and CDR2 YNFKEQ were looked up in the germline V gene. This TCR was recovered from a woman older than 75 in good health. The sequencing input was blood. The sequence links TRBV4-2 to TRBJ1-2, with the D gene not confidently named. The CDR3 protein sequence reads: CASSYSGHFATF. The nucleotide sequence reads TGTGCCAGCTCATACTCGGGTCATTTCGCCACCTTC.